A selection of T cell receptor beta chains follows, all from one sample in a study of blood T cell repertoires in COVID-19. The table came from immunoSEQ multiplex PCR; TCRdb's copy has only in-frame clones and leaves some out. The sample has approximately 140,000 clones, 81% seen once. The sample comprised peripheral blood. The receptors originated from a human donor with acute or convalescent COVID-19. The donor label of this sample is uncertain. The CDR3 runs from the conserved cysteine through the conserved F or W. Fields, in order: D gene, V gene, J gene, clone size, CDR3 protein, CDR3 DNA. D genes are given only for firm matches. A clone size is listed for some rows: how often the clone was seen (once, few, many), or a class if it is expanded.

d_gene: .
v_gene: TRBV5-8
j_gene: TRBJ1-5
abundance: .
CDR3aa: CATTGSEPQHF
CDR3nt: TGTGCCACCACAGGCTCAGAGCCCCAGCATTTT

d_gene: TRBD1
v_gene: TRBV2
j_gene: TRBJ1-2
abundance: .
CDR3aa: CASSARGSGGYTF
CDR3nt: TGTGCCAGCAGCGCCAGGGGGAGCGGTGGCTACACCTTC

d_gene: TRBD1
v_gene: TRBV6-2/TRBV6-3
j_gene: TRBJ1-6
abundance: few
CDR3aa: CASSPGQFNSPLHF
CDR3nt: TGTGCCAGCAGCCCGGGACAGTTTAATTCACCCCTCCACTTT

d_gene: .
v_gene: TRBV3-1/TRBV3-2
j_gene: TRBJ1-6
abundance: .
CDR3aa: CASSQTGSLTNNSPLHF
CDR3nt: TGTGCCAGCAGCCAAACAGGGAGTTTGACTAATAATTCACCCCTCCACTTT

d_gene: TRBD1
v_gene: TRBV27
j_gene: TRBJ2-7
abundance: .
CDR3aa: CASSSGGYEQYF
CDR3nt: TGTGCCAGCAGTTCAGGGGGCTACGAGCAGTACTTC

d_gene: .
v_gene: TRBV5-6
j_gene: TRBJ1-1
abundance: .
CDR3aa: CASSRGRALNTEAFF
CDR3nt: TGTGCCAGCAGCCGAGGGAGGGCGCTGAACACTGAAGCTTTCTTT

d_gene: .
v_gene: TRBV19
j_gene: TRBJ1-1
abundance: .
CDR3aa: CASSIALKNTEAFF
CDR3nt: TGTGCCAGTAGTATCGCACTCAAGAACACTGAAGCTTTCTTT

d_gene: .
v_gene: TRBV11-2
j_gene: TRBJ1-2
abundance: .
CDR3aa: CASSYVAVDGYTF
CDR3nt: TGTGCCAGCAGCTATGTAGCAGTGGATGGCTACACCTTC

d_gene: TRBD1
v_gene: TRBV10-3
j_gene: TRBJ1-6
abundance: .
CDR3aa: CAISEEDRNSPLHF
CDR3nt: TGTGCCATCAGTGAGGAGGACAGGAATTCACCCCTCCACTTT

d_gene: TRBD1
v_gene: TRBV7-7
j_gene: TRBJ2-5
abundance: .
CDR3aa: CASSSLRQGEETQYF
CDR3nt: TGTGCTAGCAGTTCTTTGCGACAGGGGGAAGAGACCCAGTACTTC

d_gene: .
v_gene: TRBV5-4
j_gene: TRBJ1-2
abundance: .
CDR3aa: CASSLEPRSNYGYTF
CDR3nt: TGTGCCAGCAGCTTGGAACCGCGATCTAACTATGGCTACACCTTC

d_gene: TRBD1
v_gene: TRBV7-6
j_gene: TRBJ2-1
abundance: once
CDR3aa: CASSHRQGARNEQFF
CDR3nt: TGTGCCAGCAGCCACCGACAGGGGGCACGGAATGAGCAGTTCTTC

d_gene: TRBD1
v_gene: TRBV27
j_gene: TRBJ2-3
abundance: .
CDR3aa: CASSYILGQGADTQYF
CDR3nt: TGTGCCAGCAGTTACATACTAGGGCAGGGGGCAGATACGCAGTATTTT

d_gene: .
v_gene: TRBV7-6
j_gene: TRBJ2-5
abundance: .
CDR3aa: CASSLDRGGETQYF
CDR3nt: TGTGCCAGCAGCTTAGATCGGGGTGGGGAGACCCAGTACTTC

d_gene: TRBD2
v_gene: TRBV7-6
j_gene: TRBJ2-1
abundance: .
CDR3aa: CASSILAGAFGEQFF
CDR3nt: TGTGCCAGCAGCATTCTAGCGGGAGCCTTTGGAGAGCAGTTCTTC

d_gene: .
v_gene: TRBV2
j_gene: TRBJ2-5
abundance: .
CDR3aa: CASIPRGGETQYF
CDR3nt: TGTGCCAGCATCCCCAGGGGTGGAGAGACCCAGTACTTC

d_gene: .
v_gene: TRBV7-9
j_gene: TRBJ1-2
abundance: .
CDR3aa: CASSLVERGSGYTF
CDR3nt: TGTGCCAGCAGCTTAGTCGAAAGGGGTAGTGGCTACACCTTC

d_gene: .
v_gene: TRBV19
j_gene: TRBJ1-5
abundance: .
CDR3aa: CASSMDTIPNQPQHF
CDR3nt: TGTGCCAGTAGTATGGACACGATCCCCAATCAGCCCCAGCATTTT

d_gene: TRBD1
v_gene: TRBV5-4
j_gene: TRBJ1-2
abundance: .
CDR3aa: CASNLQGARGYTF
CDR3nt: TGTGCCAGCAACCTACAGGGGGCGCGGGGCTACACCTTC

d_gene: .
v_gene: TRBV20-1
j_gene: TRBJ1-2
abundance: .
CDR3aa: CSASLLNYGYTF
CDR3nt: TGCAGTGCTAGTCTCCTTAACTATGGCTACACCTTC

d_gene: .
v_gene: TRBV5-6
j_gene: TRBJ1-1
abundance: .
CDR3aa: CASSLPSTGIWTEAFF
CDR3nt: TGTGCCAGCAGCCTACCCTCGACAGGTATTTGGACTGAAGCTTTCTTT

d_gene: .
v_gene: TRBV18
j_gene: TRBJ2-3
abundance: .
CDR3aa: CASSSGLARADTQYF
CDR3nt: TGTGCCAGCTCATCGGGATTGGCCCGGGCAGATACGCAGTATTTT

d_gene: .
v_gene: TRBV29-1
j_gene: TRBJ2-3
abundance: .
CDR3aa: CSVENNRADTQYF
CDR3nt: TGCAGCGTTGAAAATAACAGGGCGGATACGCAGTATTTT

d_gene: TRBD1
v_gene: TRBV10-3
j_gene: TRBJ1-5
abundance: .
CDR3aa: CAISATGTSSLQPQHF
CDR3nt: TGTGCCATCAGTGCGACAGGGACCTCCTCTTTGCAGCCCCAGCATTTT

d_gene: .
v_gene: TRBV5-8
j_gene: TRBJ2-3
abundance: .
CDR3aa: CASSLPGVGTDTQYF
CDR3nt: TGTGCCAGCAGCTTACCAGGGGTCGGCACAGATACGCAGTATTTT

d_gene: .
v_gene: TRBV5-1
j_gene: TRBJ1-2
abundance: .
CDR3aa: CASSLGTTFLGGYTF
CDR3nt: TGCGCCAGCAGCTTGGGAACGACATTCTTAGGAGGCTACACCTTC

d_gene: .
v_gene: TRBV20-1
j_gene: TRBJ1-2
abundance: .
CDR3aa: CSAGADGYTF
CDR3nt: TGCAGTGCCGGAGCGGATGGCTACACCTTC

d_gene: .
v_gene: TRBV19
j_gene: TRBJ2-6
abundance: .
CDR3aa: CASRPDHSGANVLTF
CDR3nt: TGTGCCAGTAGGCCAGATCACTCTGGGGCCAACGTCCTGACTTTC

d_gene: .
v_gene: TRBV2
j_gene: TRBJ1-1
abundance: .
CDR3aa: CASTERGGTEAFF
CDR3nt: TGTGCCAGCACTGAGAGGGGGGGCACTGAAGCTTTCTTT

d_gene: .
v_gene: TRBV7-8
j_gene: TRBJ2-1
abundance: few
CDR3aa: CAGGDRFDEQFF
CDR3nt: TGTGCCGGGGGGGACAGGTTTGATGAGCAGTTCTTC

d_gene: .
v_gene: TRBV10-2
j_gene: TRBJ1-1
abundance: .
CDR3aa: CASSDRLTEAFF
CDR3nt: TGCGCCAGCAGTGACCGTCTGACTGAAGCTTTCTTT

d_gene: .
v_gene: TRBV5-4
j_gene: TRBJ1-6
abundance: .
CDR3aa: CASSSATSQSSYNSPLHF
CDR3nt: TGTGCCAGCAGCTCAGCGACTTCCCAGAGCTCCTATAATTCACCCCTCCACTTT

d_gene: .
v_gene: TRBV5-1
j_gene: TRBJ1-1
abundance: .
CDR3aa: CASSQMNTEAFF
CDR3nt: TGCGCCAGCAGCCAGATGAACACTGAAGCTTTCTTT

d_gene: TRBD2
v_gene: TRBV3-1/TRBV3-2
j_gene: TRBJ2-7
abundance: once
CDR3aa: CASSQVASGGTSSYEQYF
CDR3nt: TGTGCCAGCAGCCAAGTGGCCAGCGGGGGGACGAGCTCCTACGAGCAGTACTTC

d_gene: .
v_gene: TRBV14
j_gene: TRBJ1-3
abundance: .
CDR3aa: CASSPGHHSGNTIYF
CDR3nt: TGTGCCAGCAGCCCGGGACACCACTCTGGAAACACCATATATTTT

d_gene: TRBD1
v_gene: TRBV6-5
j_gene: TRBJ1-6
abundance: .
CDR3aa: CASRGTGWNSPLHF
CDR3nt: TGTGCCAGCAGGGGGACAGGGTGGAATTCACCCCTCCACTTT

d_gene: .
v_gene: TRBV5-1
j_gene: TRBJ1-3
abundance: .
CDR3aa: CASSFDLSGNTIYF
CDR3nt: TGCGCCAGCAGCTTCGACTTATCTGGAAACACCATATATTTT

d_gene: .
v_gene: TRBV9
j_gene: TRBJ2-5
abundance: few
CDR3aa: CASSSSGLQETQYF
CDR3nt: .